This T cell receptor beta chain was identified during a study of OX40 agonist ivuxolimab in advanced cancers. Sequencing used immunoSEQ multiplex PCR; TCRdb keeps in-frame clones, though not all of them. The sample holds about 70,000 clones; roughly 77% are singletons and the top ten take roughly 4.7%. Germline CDR1 ENHRY, CDR2 SYGVKD. This CDR3 region has 14 residues. Trimming took 10 bases from V and 7 from J; bases not matched to a gene: 10. This clone was found a few times. V and J are TRBV10-3 and TRBJ1-4, with 9 nucleotides matching TRBD1. The source was CD4+ or CD8+ T cells sorted from blood, collected in a trial of the OX40 agonist ivuxolimab. The clonotype originates from an adult with an advanced solid tumor such as melanoma, head and neck, liver or kidney cancer. The DNA for the CDR3 is TGTGCCACGAGACCGACAGGGGGGCGTGAAAAACTGTTTTTT. This codes for CATRPTGGREKLFF.